This TCR beta chain comes out of a study of T cell repertoires in cytomegalovirus infection. Study overall: An indication of both CMV infection and matching HLA type came from public TCR beta signatures.

This clonotype has a handful of counts. A single record per CDR3 protein comes from TCRdb applying MiXCR to the reads. The repertoire holds under 800,000 distinct CDR3 sequences, about 24% seen once, with 6.5% to 10% in the top ten. This CDR3 contains 12 residues. Deletions cut 6 bases from V and 2 bases from J, with 5 bases between. In germline, CDR1 is SGHRS, CDR2 YFSETQ. The TCR originated in a human donor in good health (CMV status not recorded). Some clones in this sample may be carry-over from other donors' samples. The sequenced sample was CD8+ T cells from PBMCs. The genes are TRBV5-1 and TRBJ2-2; the D is unclear. This chain's CDR3 is CASTENTGELFF. The CDR3 coding sequence is TGCGCCAGCACAGAAAACACCGGGGAGCTGTTTTTT.